The source of this T cell receptor beta chain is a study of T-cell memory formation after mild COVID-19. The CDR3 runs to 14 residues. Germline CDR1 SQVTM, CDR2 ANQGSEA. Trimming removed 7 bases from V and 3 bases from J; junction bases left unmatched: 6. TCRdb recomputed calls from the 5' RACE reads with MiXCR, one row per CDR3 protein. The sample includes roughly 380,000 distinct CDR3 sequences, 28% of them seen just once. The J gene is TRBJ2-5, the V gene TRBV29-1; 12 bases match TRBD2. This TCR came from an adult woman who had mild COVID-19 (a few samples of this study predate the infection). Cell type and time point are not known. The sample taken for sequencing was PBMCs or a T cell subset sorted from them (not recorded which). CDR3 residues: CSASGRGWKETQYF. Written as DNA, the CDR3 is TGCAGCGCTAGCGGGAGGGGATGGAAAGAGACCCAGTACTTC. The variable domain in full, with the rest retrieved from reference TRBV29-1 and TRBJ2-5, is SAVISQKPSRDICQRGTSLTIQCQVDSQVTMMFWYRQQPGQSLTLIATANQGSEATYESGFVIDKFPISRPNLTFSTLTVSNMSPEDSSIYLCSASGRGWKETQYFGPGTRLLVL.